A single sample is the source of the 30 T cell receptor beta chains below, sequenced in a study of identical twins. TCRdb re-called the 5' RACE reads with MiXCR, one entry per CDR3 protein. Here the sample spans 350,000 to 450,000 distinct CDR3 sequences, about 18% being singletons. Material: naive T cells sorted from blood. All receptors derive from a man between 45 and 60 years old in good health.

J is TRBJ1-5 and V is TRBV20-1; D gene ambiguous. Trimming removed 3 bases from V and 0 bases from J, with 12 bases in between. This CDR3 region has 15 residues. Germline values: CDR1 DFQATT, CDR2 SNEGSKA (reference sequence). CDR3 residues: CSARRLQYSNQPQHF. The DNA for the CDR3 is TGCAGTGCTAGGAGACTGCAGTATAGCAATCAGCCCCAGCATTTT.

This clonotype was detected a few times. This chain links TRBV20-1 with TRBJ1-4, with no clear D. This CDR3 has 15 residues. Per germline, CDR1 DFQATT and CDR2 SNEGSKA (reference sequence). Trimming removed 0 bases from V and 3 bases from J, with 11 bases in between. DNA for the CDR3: TGCAGTGCTAGAGATCTAGGGAACCCTAATGAAAAACTGTTTTTT. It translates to CSARDLGNPNEKLFF.

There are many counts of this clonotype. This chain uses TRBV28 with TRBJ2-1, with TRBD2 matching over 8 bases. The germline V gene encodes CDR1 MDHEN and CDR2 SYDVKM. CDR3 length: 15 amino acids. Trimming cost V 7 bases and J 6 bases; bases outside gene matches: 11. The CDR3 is CASIRGGRSVNEQFF. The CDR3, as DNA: TGTGCCAGCATCCGGGGCGGGAGGTCGGTCAATGAGCAGTTCTTC.

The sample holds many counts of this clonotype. This CDR3 reads CASSLHNEQFF. The CDR3 DNA reads TGCGCCAGCAGCCTCCACAATGAGCAGTTCTTC. This sequence joins TRBV5-1 and TRBJ2-1; no firm D call. The V end was cut by 4 bases, the J end by 5 bases, with 4 bases between. The CDR3 sequence is 11 residues long. Germline CDR1 reads SGHRS; CDR2 reads YFSETQ.

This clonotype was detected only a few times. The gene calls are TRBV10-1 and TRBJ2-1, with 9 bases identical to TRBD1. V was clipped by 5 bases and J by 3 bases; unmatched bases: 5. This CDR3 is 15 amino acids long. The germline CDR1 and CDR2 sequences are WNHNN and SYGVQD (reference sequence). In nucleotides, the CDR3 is TGCGCCAGCAGTAGACAGGGGGTTGGCTACAATGAGCAGTTCTTC. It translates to CASSRQGVGYNEQFF.

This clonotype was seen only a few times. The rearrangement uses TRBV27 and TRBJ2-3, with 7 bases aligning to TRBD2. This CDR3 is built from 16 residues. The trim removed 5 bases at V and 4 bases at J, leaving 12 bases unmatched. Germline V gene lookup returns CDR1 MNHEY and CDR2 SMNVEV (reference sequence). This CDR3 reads CASSPAGVTPPDTQYF. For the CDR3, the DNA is TGTGCCAGCAGTCCCGCGGGGGTGACGCCGCCAGATACGCAGTATTTT.

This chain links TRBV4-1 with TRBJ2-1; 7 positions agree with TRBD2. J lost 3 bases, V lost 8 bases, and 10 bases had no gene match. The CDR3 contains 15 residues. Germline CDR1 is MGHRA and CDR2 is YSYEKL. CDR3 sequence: CASASGTLIYNEQFF. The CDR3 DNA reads TGCGCCAGCGCCAGCGGGACCCTAATCTACAATGAGCAGTTCTTC.

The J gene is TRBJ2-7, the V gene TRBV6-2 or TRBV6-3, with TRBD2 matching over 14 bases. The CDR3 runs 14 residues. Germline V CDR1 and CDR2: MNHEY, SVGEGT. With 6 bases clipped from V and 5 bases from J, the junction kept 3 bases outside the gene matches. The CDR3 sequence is CASRGLAGVDEQYF. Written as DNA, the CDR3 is TGTGCCAGCAGGGGACTAGCGGGAGTGGACGAGCAGTACTTC.

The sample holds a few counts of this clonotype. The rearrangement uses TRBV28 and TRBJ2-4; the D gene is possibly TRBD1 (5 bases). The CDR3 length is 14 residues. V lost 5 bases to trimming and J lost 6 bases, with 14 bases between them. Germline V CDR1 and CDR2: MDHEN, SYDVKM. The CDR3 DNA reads TGTGCCAGCAGTCAGGGATGGGGTGCAAACATTCAGTACTTC. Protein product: CASSQGWGANIQYF.

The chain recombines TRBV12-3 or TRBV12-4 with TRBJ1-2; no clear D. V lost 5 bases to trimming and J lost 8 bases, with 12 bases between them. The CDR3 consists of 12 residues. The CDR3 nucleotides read TGTGCCAGCAGTAACAGCATTTCGGGCTACACCTTC. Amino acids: CASSNSISGYTF.

As DNA, the CDR3 is TGCAGTGCTAGAGGCCTAGTCAATGAGCAGTTCTTC. Translation: CSARGLVNEQFF. The chain carries TRBV20-1 and TRBJ2-1; no definite D call. The CDR3 extends over 12 amino acids. V was trimmed by 1 base and J by 6 bases, leaving 7 bases between them. The germline V gene has CDR1 DFQATT and CDR2 SNEGSKA (reference sequence).

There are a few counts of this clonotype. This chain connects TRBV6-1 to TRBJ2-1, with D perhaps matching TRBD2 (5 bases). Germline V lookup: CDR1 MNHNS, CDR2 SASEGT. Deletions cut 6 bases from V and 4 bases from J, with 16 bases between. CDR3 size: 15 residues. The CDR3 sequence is CASRFNRDTYNEQFF. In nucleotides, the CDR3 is TGTGCCAGCAGATTTAATCGGGATACTTACAATGAGCAGTTCTTC.

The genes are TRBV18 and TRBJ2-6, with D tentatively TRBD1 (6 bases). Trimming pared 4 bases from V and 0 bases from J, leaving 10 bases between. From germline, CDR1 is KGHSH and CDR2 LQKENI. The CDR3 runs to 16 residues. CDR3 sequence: CASSRQGPSGANVLTF. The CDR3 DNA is TGTGCCAGCTCACGGCAGGGGCCCTCTGGGGCCAACGTCCTGACTTTC. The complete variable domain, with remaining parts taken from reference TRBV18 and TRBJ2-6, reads NAGVMQNPRHLVRRRGQEARLRCSPMKGHSHVYWYRQLPEEGLKFMVYLQKENIIDESGMPKERFSAEFPKEGPSILRIQQVVRGDSAAYFCASSRQGPSGANVLTFGAGSRLTVL.

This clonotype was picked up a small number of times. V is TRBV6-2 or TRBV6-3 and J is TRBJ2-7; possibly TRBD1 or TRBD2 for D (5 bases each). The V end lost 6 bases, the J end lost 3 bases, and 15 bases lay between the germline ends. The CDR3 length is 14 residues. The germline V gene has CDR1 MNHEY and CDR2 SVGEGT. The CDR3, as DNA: TGTGCCAGCAGGGATCCGGGGCGCAGCTACGAGCAGTACTTC. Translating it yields CASRDPGRSYEQYF.

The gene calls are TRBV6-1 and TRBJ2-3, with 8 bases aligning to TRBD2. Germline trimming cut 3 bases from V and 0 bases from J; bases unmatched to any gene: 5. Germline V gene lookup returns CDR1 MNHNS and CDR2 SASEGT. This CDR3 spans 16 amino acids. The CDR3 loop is CASSEGLGGSTDTQYF. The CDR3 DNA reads TGTGCCAGCAGTGAGGGACTAGGCGGGAGCACAGATACGCAGTATTTT.

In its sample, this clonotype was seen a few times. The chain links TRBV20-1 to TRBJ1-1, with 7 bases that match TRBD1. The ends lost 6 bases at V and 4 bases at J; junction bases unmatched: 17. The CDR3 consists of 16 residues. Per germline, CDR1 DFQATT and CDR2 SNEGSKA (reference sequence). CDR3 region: CSAPDRSTYTGTEAFF. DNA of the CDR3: TGCAGTGCGCCGGACAGGTCCACATACACGGGCACTGAAGCTTTCTTT.

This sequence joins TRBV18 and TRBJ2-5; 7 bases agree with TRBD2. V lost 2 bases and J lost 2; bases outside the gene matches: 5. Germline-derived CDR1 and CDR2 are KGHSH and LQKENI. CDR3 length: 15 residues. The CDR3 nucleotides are TGTGCCAGCTCACCAAGTGCGGGGGAACAAGAGACCCAGTACTTC. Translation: CASSPSAGEQETQYF.

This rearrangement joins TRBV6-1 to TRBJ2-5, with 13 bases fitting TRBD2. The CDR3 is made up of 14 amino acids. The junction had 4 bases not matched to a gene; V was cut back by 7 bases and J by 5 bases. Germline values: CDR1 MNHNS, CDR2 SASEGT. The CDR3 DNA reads TGTGCCAGCAAAGGGACTAGCGGGAAGGAGACCCAGTACTTC. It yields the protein CASKGTSGKETQYF.

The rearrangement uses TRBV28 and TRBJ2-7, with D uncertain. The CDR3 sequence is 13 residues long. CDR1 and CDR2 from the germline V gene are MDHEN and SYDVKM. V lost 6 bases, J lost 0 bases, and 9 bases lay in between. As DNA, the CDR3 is TGTGCCAGCAGACTCATCAACTCCTACGAGCAGTACTTC. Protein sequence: CASRLINSYEQYF.

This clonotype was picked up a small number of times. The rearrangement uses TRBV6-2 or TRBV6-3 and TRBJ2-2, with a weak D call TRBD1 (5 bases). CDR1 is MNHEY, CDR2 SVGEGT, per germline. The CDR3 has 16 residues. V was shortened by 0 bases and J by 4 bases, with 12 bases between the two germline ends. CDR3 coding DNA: TGTGCCAGCAGTTACTCACCAGGGTGGAGCACCGGGGAGCTGTTTTTT. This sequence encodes CASSYSPGWSTGELFF.

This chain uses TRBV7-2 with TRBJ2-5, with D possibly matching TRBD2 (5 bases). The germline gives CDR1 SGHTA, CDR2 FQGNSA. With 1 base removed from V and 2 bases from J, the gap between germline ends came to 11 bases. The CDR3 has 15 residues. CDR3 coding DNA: TGTGCCAGCAGCTTAGGATCGGGAAGACAAGAGACCCAGTACTTC. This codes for CASSLGSGRQETQYF.

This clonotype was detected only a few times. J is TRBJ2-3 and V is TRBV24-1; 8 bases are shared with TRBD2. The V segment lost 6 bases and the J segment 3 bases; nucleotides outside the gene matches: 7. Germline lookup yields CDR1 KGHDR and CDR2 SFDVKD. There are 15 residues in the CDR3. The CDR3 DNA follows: TGTGCCACCAGTCGGGGGGGACTAGGGACAGATACGCAGTATTTT. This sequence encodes CATSRGGLGTDTQYF.

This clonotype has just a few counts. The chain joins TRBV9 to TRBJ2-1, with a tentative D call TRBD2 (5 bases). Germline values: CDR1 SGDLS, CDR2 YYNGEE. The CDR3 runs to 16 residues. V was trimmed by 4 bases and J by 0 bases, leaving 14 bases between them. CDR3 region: CASSRVMGSSYNEQFF. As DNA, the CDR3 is TGTGCCAGCAGCCGGGTGATGGGGAGCTCCTACAATGAGCAGTTCTTC.

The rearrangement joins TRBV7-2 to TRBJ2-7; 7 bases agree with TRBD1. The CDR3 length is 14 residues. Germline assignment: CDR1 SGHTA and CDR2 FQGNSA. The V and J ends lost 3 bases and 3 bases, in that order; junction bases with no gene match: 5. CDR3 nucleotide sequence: TGTGCCAGCAGCTTGTCCCGGGACAGCTACGAGCAGTACTTC. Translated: CASSLSRDSYEQYF. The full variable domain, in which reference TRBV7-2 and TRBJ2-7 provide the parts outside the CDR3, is GAGVSQSPSNKVTEKGKDVELRCDPISGHTALYWYRQSLGQGLEFLIYFQGNSAPDKSGLPSDRFSAERTGGSVSTLTIQRTQQEDSAVYLCASSLSRDSYEQYFGPGTRLTVT.

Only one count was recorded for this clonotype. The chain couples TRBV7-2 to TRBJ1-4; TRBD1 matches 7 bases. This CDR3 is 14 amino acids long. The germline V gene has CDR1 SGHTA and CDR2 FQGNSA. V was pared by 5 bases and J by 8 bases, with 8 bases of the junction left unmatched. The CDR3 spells CASSRGGSLEKLFF. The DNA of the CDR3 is TGTGCCAGCAGCCGAGGGGGCAGTTTGGAAAAACTGTTTTTT.

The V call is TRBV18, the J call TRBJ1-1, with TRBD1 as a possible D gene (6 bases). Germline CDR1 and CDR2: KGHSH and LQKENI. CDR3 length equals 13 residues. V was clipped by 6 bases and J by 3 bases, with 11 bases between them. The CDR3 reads CASSQQGDTEAFF. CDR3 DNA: TGTGCCAGCTCGCAACAGGGAGACACTGAAGCTTTCTTT.

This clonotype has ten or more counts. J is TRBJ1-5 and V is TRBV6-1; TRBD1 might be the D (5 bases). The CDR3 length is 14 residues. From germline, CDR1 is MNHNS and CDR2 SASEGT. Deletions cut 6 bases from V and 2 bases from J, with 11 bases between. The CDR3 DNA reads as TGTGCCAGCAGAAATACAGGAGGCAATCAGCCCCAGCATTTT. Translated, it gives CASRNTGGNQPQHF.

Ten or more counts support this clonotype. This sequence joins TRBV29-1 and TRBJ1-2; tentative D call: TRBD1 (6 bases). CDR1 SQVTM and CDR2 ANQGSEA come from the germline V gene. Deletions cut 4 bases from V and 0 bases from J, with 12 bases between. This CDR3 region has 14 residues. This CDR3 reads CSVGGTPPNYGYTF. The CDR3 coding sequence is TGCAGCGTTGGCGGGACACCTCCTAACTATGGCTACACCTTC.

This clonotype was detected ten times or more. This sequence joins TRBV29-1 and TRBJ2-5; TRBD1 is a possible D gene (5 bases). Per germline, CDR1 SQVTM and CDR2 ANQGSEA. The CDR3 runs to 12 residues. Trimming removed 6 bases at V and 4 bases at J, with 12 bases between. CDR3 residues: CSVGRRVETQYF. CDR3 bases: TGCAGCGTGGGGCGTAGGGTAGAGACCCAGTACTTC.

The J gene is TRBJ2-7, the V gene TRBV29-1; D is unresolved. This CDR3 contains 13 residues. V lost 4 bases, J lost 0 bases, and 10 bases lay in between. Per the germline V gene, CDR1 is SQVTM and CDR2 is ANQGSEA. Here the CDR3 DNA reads TGCAGCGTTGTCCCATTCAGCTCCTACGAGCAGTACTTC. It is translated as CSVVPFSSYEQYF.